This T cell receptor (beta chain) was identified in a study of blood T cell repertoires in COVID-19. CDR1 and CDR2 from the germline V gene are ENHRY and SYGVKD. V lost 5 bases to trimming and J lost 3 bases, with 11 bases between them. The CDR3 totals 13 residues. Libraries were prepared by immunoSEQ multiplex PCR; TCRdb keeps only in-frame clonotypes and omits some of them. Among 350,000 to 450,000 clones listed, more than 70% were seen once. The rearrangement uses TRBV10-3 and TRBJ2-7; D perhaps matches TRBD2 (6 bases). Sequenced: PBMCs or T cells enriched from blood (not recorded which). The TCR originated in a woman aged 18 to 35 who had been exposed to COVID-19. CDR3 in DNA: TGTGCCATCAGTACTAGCCCCCTCTACGAGCAGTACTTC. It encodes CAISTSPLYEQYF.